Listed here are 22 T cell receptor beta chains from one sample, sequenced in a study of human T cells and chemical hapten exposure. Using its own MiXCR run on the RACE reads, TCRdb lists one record per CDR3 protein. The profile shows under 110,000 distinct CDR3 sequences, 12% of them singletons. As to time point: pre-sensitization, week 0. Noted treatment: therapeutic diphenylcyclopropenone sensitization with weekly scalp DPC. This specimen was whole blood, taken in connection with sensitization to the hapten diphenylcyclopropenone (DPC). The receptors originated from a woman between 50 and 59 years old with alopecia areata. Some clones in this sample may be carry-over from other donors' samples.

In DNA, the CDR3 is TGTGCCAGCAGTACCCCTGGCGGGTACGAGCAGTACTTC. This translates into CASSTPGGYEQYF. This chain connects TRBV12-3 or TRBV12-4 to TRBJ2-7; possible D gene TRBD2, 5 bases. Trimming cost V 5 bases and J 4 bases, with 12 bases left between them. The length of the CDR3 is 13 residues.

V usage is TRBV4-2 and J usage is TRBJ2-7; tentative D call: TRBD2 (7 bases). V was clipped by 4 bases and J by 2 bases, with 15 bases between them. The CDR3 has 15 amino acids. The V gene's germline CDR1 is LGHNA and CDR2 YNFKEQ. In DNA, the CDR3 is TGTGCCAGCAGCCCGGGATGGGAGGGGGCCTACGAGCAGTACTTC. It codes for CASSPGWEGAYEQYF.

This clonotype was seen repeatedly, ten times or more. The genes are TRBV24-1 and TRBJ2-5; 8 nucleotides align to TRBD1. There are 15 residues in the CDR3. Per germline, CDR1 KGHDR and CDR2 SFDVKD. Trimming took 1 base from V and 1 from J; bases not matched to a gene: 1. The DNA for the CDR3 is TGTGCCACCAGTGATTTCGGACAGGGCCAAGAGACCCAGTACTTC. It specifies CATSDFGQGQETQYF.

This clonotype was picked up many times. This chain joins TRBV20-1 and TRBJ2-1, with D tentatively TRBD2 (5 bases). The V and J ends lost 0 bases and 5 bases respectively, with 11 bases between them. CDR1 and CDR2 from the germline V gene are DFQATT and SNEGSKA (reference sequence). The CDR3 is 14 residues long. CDR3 protein: CSAREGISDNEQFF. The CDR3 DNA is TGCAGTGCTAGAGAGGGAATTAGCGACAATGAGCAGTTCTTC.

The table lists this clonotype with a few counts. The genes are TRBV20-1 and TRBJ1-5; 9 bases are a match to TRBD1. The germline V gene has CDR1 DFQATT and CDR2 SNEGSKA (reference sequence). The CDR3 runs to 14 residues. Trimming took 5 bases from V and 4 from J; bases not matched to a gene: 6. In DNA form, the CDR3 reads TGCAGTGCTGGGACAGGGCTGGGTAATCAGCCCCAGCATTTT. Translated: CSAGTGLGNQPQHF.

Ten or more counts support this clonotype. The chain carries TRBV24-1 and TRBJ1-5; D is ambiguous. This CDR3 has 14 amino acids. The V and J ends lost 7 bases and 5 bases respectively, with 14 bases between them. Germline-derived CDR1 and CDR2 are KGHDR and SFDVKD. The CDR3 DNA sequence: TGTGCCACCAGCGGTAGGTGGAGGGATCAGCCCCAGCATTTT. This codes for CATSGRWRDQPQHF.

The chain couples TRBV5-1 to TRBJ2-7; D may be TRBD2 (6 bases). CDR1 SGHRS and CDR2 YFSETQ come from the germline V gene. V lost 4 bases, J lost 3 bases, and 17 bases lay in between. The CDR3 is 15 residues long. DNA of the CDR3: TGCGCCAGCAGCGTGGGACTGGAAGGAGGCTACGAGCAGTACTTC. It encodes CASSVGLEGGYEQYF.

This clonotype was seen many times. V is TRBV28 and J is TRBJ1-2, with 7 bases that match TRBD1. Germline values: CDR1 MDHEN, CDR2 SYDVKM. The J segment lost 4 bases and the V segment lost 3 bases, leaving 2 bases of the junction unmatched. The CDR3 spans 13 residues. The CDR3 spells CASSFWDSYGYTF. CDR3 DNA: TGTGCCAGCAGTTTTTGGGACAGCTATGGCTACACCTTC.

This clonotype was seen a handful of times. The V call is TRBV7-9, the J call TRBJ2-7; no definite D call. There are 15 residues in the CDR3. The germline V gene encodes CDR1 SEHNR and CDR2 FQNEAQ (reference sequence). With 1 base removed from V and 1 base from J, the gap between germline ends came to 11 bases. The CDR3 nucleotides are TGTGCCAGCAGCTTAGTAGGATTCAGATCCTACGAGCAGTACTTC. It codes for CASSLVGFRSYEQYF.

In DNA form, the CDR3 reads TGCAGCGTCGGACCGGGGGGTGAGACCCAGTACTTC. Translated, it gives CSVGPGGETQYF. The chain joins TRBV29-1 to TRBJ2-5; 7 positions match TRBD2. The V gene end was trimmed by 6 bases and the J gene end by 5 bases; junction bases not matched to a gene: 6. Germline V lookup: CDR1 SQVTM, CDR2 ANQGSEA. The CDR3 loop spans 12 amino acids. Using reference TRBV29-1 and TRBJ2-5 for the parts outside the CDR3, the full variable domain is SAVISQKPSRDICQRGTSLTIQCQVDSQVTMMFWYRQQPGQSLTLIATANQGSEATYESGFVIDKFPISRPNLTFSTLTVSNMSPEDSSIYLCSVGPGGETQYFGPGTRLLVL.

The chain carries TRBV18 and TRBJ2-3; 7 bases are shared with TRBD1. The germline V gene encodes CDR1 KGHSH and CDR2 LQKENI. Germline trimming cut 6 bases from V and 4 bases from J; bases unmatched to any gene: 10. The CDR3 covers 15 residues. The CDR3 DNA is TGTGCCAGCTCGTCTTCAGGGGGATACTCAGATACGCAGTATTTT. This codes for CASSSSGGYSDTQYF. The variable domain in full, with the rest retrieved from reference TRBV18 and TRBJ2-3, is NAGVMQNPRHLVRRRGQEARLRCSPMKGHSHVYWYRQLPEEGLKFMVYLQKENIIDESGMPKERFSAEFPKEGPSILRIQQVVRGDSAAYFCASSSSGGYSDTQYFGPGTRLTVL.

The sample holds many counts of this clonotype. The chain combines TRBV7-9 with TRBJ1-6, with 8 bases matching TRBD1. V lost 7 bases to trimming and J lost 7 bases; unmatched junction nucleotides: 12. Germline-derived CDR1 and CDR2 are SEHNR and FQNEAQ (reference sequence). This CDR3 is 16 amino acids long. CDR3 sequence: CASIAEGTGGNSPLHF. CDR3 DNA: TGTGCCAGCATAGCTGAAGGGACAGGTGGCAATTCACCCCTCCACTTT.

The V gene is TRBV12-3 or TRBV12-4, the J gene TRBJ1-1; D remains ambiguous. The CDR3 runs to 15 residues. Trimming removed 7 bases at V and 2 bases at J, with 17 bases between. CDR3 nucleotide sequence: TGTGCCAGCAATCTACGGGCGGGGATAAACACTGAAGCTTTCTTT. Translation gives CASNLRAGINTEAFF.

The rearrangement uses TRBV28 and TRBJ2-7; D unclear. Trimming removed 5 bases at V and 2 bases at J, with 4 bases between. CDR3 length: 11 amino acids. Germline-derived CDR1 and CDR2 are MDHEN and SYDVKM. The CDR3 loop reads CASSTTYEQYF. CDR3 bases: TGTGCCAGCAGTACTACCTACGAGCAGTACTTC. Together with reference TRBV28 and TRBJ2-7, the CDR3 gives the full variable domain: DVKVTQSSRYLVKRTGEKVFLECVQDMDHENMFWYRQDPGLGLRLIYFSYDVKMKEKGDIPEGYSVSREKKERFSLILESASTNQTSMYLCASSTTYEQYFGPGTRLTVT.

This clonotype was seen many times. The chain combines TRBV19 with TRBJ2-7, with TRBD2 matching 11 bases. V lost 9 bases, J lost 4 bases, and 17 bases stayed unmatched. The germline V gene encodes CDR1 LNHDA and CDR2 SQIVND (reference sequence). The CDR3 has 17 amino acids. CDR3 DNA sequence: TGTGCCAGCAACCGGGATGGTAGCGGGGGGGCCGCGTACGAGCAGTACTTC. It is translated as CASNRDGSGGAAYEQYF.

The chain's CDR3 is CASSPKRTAQANTQYF. The CDR3 DNA is TGTGCCAGCAGCCCCAAGAGGACAGCCCAGGCAAATACGCAGTATTTT. This rearrangement joins TRBV7-6 to TRBJ2-3; D perhaps matches TRBD1 (6 bases). Per the germline V gene, CDR1 is SGHVS and CDR2 is FNYEAQ. Trimming shortened V by 5 bases and J by 7 bases, and 22 bases separated the two germline ends. There are 16 residues in the CDR3. Looking up the rest from reference TRBV7-6 and TRBJ2-3 gives the full variable domain: GAGVSQSPRYKVTKRGQDVALRCDPISGHVSLYWYRQALGQGPEFLTYFNYEAQQDKSGLPNDRFSAERPEGSISTLTIQRTEQRDSAMYRCASSPKRTAQANTQYFGPGTRLTVL.

This clonotype has a count of ten or more. The V and J genes are TRBV12-3 or TRBV12-4 and TRBJ1-5; perhaps TRBD1 as D (6 bases). The V gene lost 4 bases and the J gene lost 4 bases, with 17 bases spanning the gap. The CDR3 totals 16 residues. CDR3 amino acids: CASSSPTQGLNQPQHF. CDR3 in DNA: TGTGCCAGCAGTTCACCCACACAGGGATTGAATCAGCCCCAGCATTTT.

This clonotype was counted between two and nine times. The V gene is TRBV7-2, the J gene TRBJ2-3; weak D call: TRBD2 (6 bases). With 1 base removed from V and 0 bases from J, the gap between germline ends came to 11 bases. This CDR3 is built from 16 residues. CDR1 is SGHTA and CDR2 is FQGNSA in the germline V gene. The CDR3 bases are TGTGCCAGCAGCTTAGTGGGGACTCAAAGCACAGATACGCAGTATTTT. Translated: CASSLVGTQSTDTQYF.

This clonotype was observed many times. The CDR3 coding sequence is TGTGCCAGCACCCGTCAGGGCTTCAATCAGCCCCAGCATTTT. Translation gives CASTRQGFNQPQHF. V and J are TRBV12-3 or TRBV12-4 and TRBJ1-5, with D possibly TRBD1 on 5 matching bases. The V end was cut by 7 bases, the J end by 3 bases, with 13 bases between. This CDR3 is built from 14 residues.

V is TRBV2 and J is TRBJ2-2; D is ambiguous. Trimming took off 8 bases at V and 5 bases at J, with 12 bases between the two ends. The germline V gene encodes CDR1 SNHLY and CDR2 FYNNEI. The CDR3 sequence is 13 residues long. DNA of the CDR3: TGTGCCAGCCAACTGAGGCCAACCGGGGAGCTGTTTTTT. This translates into CASQLRPTGELFF.

The chain joins TRBV7-6 to TRBJ2-1; 8 nucleotides align to TRBD2. Germline-derived CDR1 and CDR2 are SGHVS and FNYEAQ. V was pared by 6 bases and J by 7 bases, with 5 bases of the junction left unmatched. There are 13 residues in the CDR3. CDR3 in DNA: TGTGCCAGCAGTCATGGGACTAGGAATGAGCAGTTCTTC. It encodes CASSHGTRNEQFF.

This clonotype showed up just a few times. This rearrangement joins TRBV28 to TRBJ2-2; a weak D match, TRBD1 (6 bases). Trimming took off 6 bases at V and 9 bases at J, with 8 bases between the two ends. The germline V gene encodes CDR1 MDHEN and CDR2 SYDVKM. The CDR3 has 11 amino acids. In DNA form, the CDR3 reads TGTGCCAGCAGGGGGGCCCGGGAGCTGTTTTTT. This gives the protein CASRGARELFF.